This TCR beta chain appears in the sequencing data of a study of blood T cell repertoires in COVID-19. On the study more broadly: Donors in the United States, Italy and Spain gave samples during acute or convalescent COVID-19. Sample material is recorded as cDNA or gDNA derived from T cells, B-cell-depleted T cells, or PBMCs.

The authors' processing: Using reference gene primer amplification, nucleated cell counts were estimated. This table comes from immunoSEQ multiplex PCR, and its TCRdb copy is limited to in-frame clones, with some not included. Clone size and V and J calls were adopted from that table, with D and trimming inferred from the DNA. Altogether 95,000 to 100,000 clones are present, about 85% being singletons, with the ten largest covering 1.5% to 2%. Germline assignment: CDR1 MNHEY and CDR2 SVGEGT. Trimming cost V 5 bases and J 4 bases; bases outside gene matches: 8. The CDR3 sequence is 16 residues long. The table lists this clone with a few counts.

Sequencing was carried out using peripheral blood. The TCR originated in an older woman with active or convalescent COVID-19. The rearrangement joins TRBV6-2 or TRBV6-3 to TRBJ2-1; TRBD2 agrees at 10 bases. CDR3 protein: CASSTPLAGVYNEQFF. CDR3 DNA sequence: TGTGCCAGCAGTACCCCGCTAGCGGGAGTATACAATGAGCAGTTCTTC.